This TCR beta chain comes out of a study of cytomegalovirus exposure and HLA in healthy donors. Study conclusions and caveats: In a later analysis, TCR beta V- and J-gene trimming showed a link to a missense DCLRE1C variant. Rare sequences made up most TCRs, while some public TCRs were found in many donors. Apparent HLA restriction characterized most CMV-associated TCR beta chains in a later analysis. Both high specificity and high sensitivity reportedly marked the classifier's diagnosis of cytomegalovirus status.

Trimming cost V 7 bases and J 2 bases; bases outside gene matches: 2. Germline loops: CDR1 SNHLY, CDR2 FYNNEI. CDR3 length equals 13 residues. 13 Jbeta primers and 60 Vbeta primers were used for the PCR. Measured with immunoSEQ multiplex PCR; TCRdb has only the in-frame clones, and not every one. The sample comprises some 190,000 clones, 79% of which are singletons, and around 1.4% rests with the top ten. Details on this clone: Its antigen remains unknown.

The chain carries TRBV2 and TRBJ1-5; TRBD1 aligns across 7 bases. Sequenced material: PBMCs. This receptor was obtained from a woman aged 50 to 60 in good health and CMV-seronegative. CDR3 nucleotides: TGTGCCAGCAATGACAGGGGCAATCAGCCCCAGCATTTT. Protein: CASNDRGNQPQHF.